This is a list of T cell receptor beta chains from one sample in a study of identical twins. TCRdb called the 5' RACE reads again in MiXCR, with one record for every CDR3 protein. The table shows around 670,000 distinct CDR3 sequences, with approximately 6.1% occurring only once. Sequenced input: naive T cells sorted from blood. The source is a man between 18 and 29 years old in good health. Each CDR3 is given with its conserved first and last residue. D genes are given only for firm matches. Clone size is given for some rows only: seen once, a few or many times, or a class if the clone is expanded.

d_call	v_call	clone_size	j_call	cdr3_aa	cdr3_nt
NA	TRBV29-1	many	TRBJ2-5	CSAIGAGAYF	TGCAGCGCCATTGGCGCCGGGGCGTACTTC
NA	TRBV7-9	NA	TRBJ2-7	CASRFGERGEQYF	TGTGCCAGCCGATTCGGGGAGAGAGGGGAGCAGTACTTC
TRBD2	TRBV7-3	many	TRBJ2-1	CASKGTSGSEQFF	TGTGCCAGCAAGGGGACTAGCGGGAGTGAGCAGTTCTTC
TRBD1	TRBV24-1	many	TRBJ1-1	CATKAGTGAEAFF	TGTGCCACCAAGGCCGGGACAGGGGCTGAAGCTTTCTTT
NA	TRBV7-2	few	TRBJ2-2	CASSFGPLGNTGELFF	TGTGCCAGCAGCTTTGGCCCCCTCGGGAACACCGGGGAGCTGTTTTTT
NA	TRBV20-1	NA	TRBJ1-1	CSARVAGRGEAFF	TGCAGTGCTAGAGTAGCGGGGCGAGGTGAAGCTTTCTTT
NA	TRBV20-1	many	TRBJ1-4	CSARGLNEKLFF	TGCAGTGCTAGGGGGCTTAATGAAAAACTGTTTTTT
NA	TRBV20-1	many	TRBJ1-5	CSASGTPELGPQHF	TGCAGTGCTAGCGGGACACCCGAATTGGGGCCCCAGCATTTT
NA	TRBV7-8	many	TRBJ1-1	CASSLAQGLEAFF	TGTGCCAGCAGCTTAGCGCAGGGACTTGAAGCTTTCTTT
NA	TRBV7-6	NA	TRBJ1-1	CASSLEDGNTEAFF	TGTGCCAGCAGCTTAGAGGACGGGAACACTGAAGCTTTCTTT
TRBD1	TRBV7-9	NA	TRBJ2-7	CASSSTGQDYEQYF	TGTGCCAGCAGTTCGACAGGGCAGGACTACGAGCAGTACTTC
TRBD1	TRBV5-1	many	TRBJ1-3	CASSLATGARGNTIYF	TGCGCCAGCAGCTTGGCGACAGGGGCTCGTGGAAACACCATATATTTT
TRBD1	TRBV5-1	NA	TRBJ1-2	CASRNQDRGYGYTF	TGCGCCAGCAGGAATCAGGACAGGGGCTATGGCTACACCTTC
NA	TRBV4-1	many	TRBJ1-1	CASSPGDGNREAFF	TGCGCCAGCAGCCCAGGGGACGGAAACCGTGAAGCTTTCTTT
TRBD2	TRBV7-9	many	TRBJ2-1	CASSSFEGLAFNEQFF	TGTGCCAGCAGCTCATTCGAGGGACTAGCTTTCAATGAGCAGTTCTTC
TRBD2	TRBV29-1	many	TRBJ2-5	CSVVAGGETQYF	TGCAGCGTGGTAGCGGGAGGAGAGACCCAGTACTTC
TRBD1	TRBV29-1	many	TRBJ1-5	CSVAIGTGGAGNQPQHF	TGCAGCGTTGCAATCGGGACAGGGGGCGCGGGCAATCAGCCCCAGCATTTT
TRBD1	TRBV12-3/TRBV12-4	many	TRBJ2-4	CASSPQGQGRQYF	TGTGCCAGCAGTCCCCAGGGACAGGGGAGGCAGTACTTC
NA	TRBV12-3/TRBV12-4	many	TRBJ1-4	CASRPTAGGEKLFF	TGTGCCAGCAGACCTACAGCGGGCGGGGAAAAACTGTTTTTT
NA	TRBV3-1	NA	TRBJ1-1	CASSRRPGPEGHTEAFF	TGTGCCAGCAGCAGGAGACCGGGCCCTGAGGGCCACACTGAAGCTTTCTTT
TRBD1	TRBV15	few	TRBJ1-5	CATERDRGGNQPQHF	TGTGCCACCGAGCGAGACAGGGGTGGTAATCAGCCCCAGCATTTT
TRBD1	TRBV20-1	many	TRBJ1-6	CSARDRVYSPLHF	TGCAGTGCCCGGGACAGGGTATATTCACCCCTCCACTTT
TRBD1	TRBV29-1	NA	TRBJ1-2	CSASGTGGAGYTF	TGCAGCGCCTCCGGGACAGGGGGTGCTGGCTACACCTTC
TRBD1	TRBV4-1	NA	TRBJ2-5	CASSQGDSNQETQYF	TGCGCCAGCAGCCAGGGGGACAGTAACCAAGAGACCCAGTACTTC
NA	TRBV24-1	few	TRBJ2-3	CATSDFNGELKADTQYF	TGTGCCACCAGTGATTTTAACGGGGAATTAAAGGCAGATACGCAGTATTTT
TRBD1	TRBV30	NA	TRBJ2-7	CAWDRGPLYEQYF	TGTGCCTGGGACAGGGGGCCCCTCTACGAGCAGTACTTC
NA	TRBV11-2	many	TRBJ2-3	CASSSPTDTQYF	TGTGCCAGCAGTTCGCCCACAGATACGCAGTATTTT
NA	TRBV12-3/TRBV12-4	NA	TRBJ2-7	CASSPLGTYEQYF	TGTGCCAGCAGTCCCCTCGGGACCTACGAGCAGTACTTC
TRBD2	TRBV28	many	TRBJ2-1	CASSGLAGPLDEQFF	TGTGCCAGCTCGGGACTAGCGGGGCCTTTGGATGAGCAGTTCTTC
TRBD1	TRBV11-2	NA	TRBJ2-1	CASSLGVGQGNNEQFF	TGTGCCAGCAGCTTGGGAGTGGGACAGGGAAACAATGAGCAGTTCTTC
NA	TRBV28	many	TRBJ2-7	CASSFEGAYEQYF	TGTGCCAGCAGTTTCGAGGGTGCCTACGAGCAGTACTTC
NA	TRBV5-1	many	TRBJ1-1	CASSLITGENTEAFF	TGCGCCAGCAGCTTGATAACAGGCGAGAACACTGAAGCTTTCTTT
TRBD2	TRBV3-1	NA	TRBJ2-1	CASSQPLHGGRGNEQFF	TGTGCCAGCAGCCAGCCCCTGCACGGCGGGAGGGGCAATGAGCAGTTCTTC
NA	TRBV29-1	many	TRBJ2-3	CSVEVIGITDTQYF	TGCAGCGTTGAAGTAATTGGGATCACAGATACGCAGTATTTT
NA	TRBV6-1	few	TRBJ1-5	CASSPERDSNQPQHF	TGTGCCAGCAGCCCGGAACGGGATAGCAATCAGCCCCAGCATTTT
TRBD2	TRBV6-2/TRBV6-3	few	TRBJ2-3	CASSYSIWASGPSDTQYF	TGTGCCAGCAGTTACTCGATTTGGGCTAGCGGGCCTTCAGATACGCAGTATTTT
TRBD2	TRBV28	few	TRBJ2-7	CAARDGGREEQYF	TGTGCCGCGAGGGACGGGGGGAGGGAGGAGCAGTACTTC
NA	TRBV14	few	TRBJ2-7	CASSKGLGVFYEQYF	TGTGCCAGCAGCAAGGGGCTTGGGGTCTTCTACGAGCAGTACTTC
NA	TRBV3-1	many	TRBJ2-7	CASRLGSYEQYF	TGTGCCAGCAGGCTCGGATCCTACGAGCAGTACTTC
NA	TRBV6-1	few	TRBJ2-4	CASRGSRVAKNIQYF	TGTGCCAGCAGGGGAAGTAGGGTTGCCAAAAACATTCAGTACTTC